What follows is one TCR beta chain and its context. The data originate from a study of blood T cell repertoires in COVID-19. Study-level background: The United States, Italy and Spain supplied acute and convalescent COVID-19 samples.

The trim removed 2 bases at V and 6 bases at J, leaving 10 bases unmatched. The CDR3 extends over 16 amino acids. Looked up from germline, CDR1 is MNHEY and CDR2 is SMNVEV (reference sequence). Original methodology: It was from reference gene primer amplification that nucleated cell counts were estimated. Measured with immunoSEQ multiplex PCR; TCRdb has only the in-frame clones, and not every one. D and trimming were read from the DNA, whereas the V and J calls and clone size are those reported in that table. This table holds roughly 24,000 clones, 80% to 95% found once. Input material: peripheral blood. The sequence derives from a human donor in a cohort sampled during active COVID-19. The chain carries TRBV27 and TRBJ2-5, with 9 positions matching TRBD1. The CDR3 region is CASSLGRGQGIKTQYF. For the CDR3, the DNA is TGTGCCAGCAGTTTAGGGAGAGGACAGGGGATAAAGACCCAGTACTTC.